These 17 T cell receptor beta chains were all obtained from the same sample, sequenced in a study of T cell repertoires in cytomegalovirus infection. These receptors lack a known antigen. TCRdb redid the calling of the reads with MiXCR, one entry per CDR3 protein. The sample contains approximately 220,000 distinct CDR3 sequences, roughly two fifths of which appear only once. The source was CD8+ T cells from cultured PBMCs, collected from culture after CMV antigen stimulation. These TCRs come from a human donor in good health (CMV status not recorded). Some clones in this sample may be carry-over from other donors' samples.

The rearrangement links TRBV10-2 to TRBJ2-5; no reliable D call. Germline V gene data show CDR1 as WSHSY and CDR2 as SAAADI. V dropped 2 bases and J dropped 5 bases, with 15 bases sitting between them. The CDR3 runs 15 residues. The CDR3, as DNA: TGCGCCAGCAGTGAGCCGGTTCAAAAGCTGGAGACCCAGTACTTC. Translated: CASSEPVQKLETQYF.

The V and J genes are TRBV6-2 or TRBV6-3 and TRBJ1-1; D uncertain. This CDR3 spans 15 amino acids. The V and J ends lost 2 bases and 2 bases respectively, with 12 bases between them. CDR1 is MNHEY, CDR2 SVGEGT, per germline. DNA of the CDR3: TGTGCCAGCAGTTACCCCGGACGGGCTAACACTGAAGCTTTCTTT. As protein: CASSYPGRANTEAFF.

This clonotype was seen ten or more times. The genes are TRBV7-8 and TRBJ2-5, with D unresolved. Looked up from germline, CDR1 is SGHVS and CDR2 is FQNEAQ. The CDR3 covers 13 residues. The V end was cut by 2 bases, the J end by 2 bases, with 6 bases between. CDR3 region: CASSLFQQETQYF. For the CDR3, the DNA is TGTGCCAGCAGCTTATTCCAGCAAGAGACCCAGTACTTC.

The chain uses TRBV7-9 and TRBJ2-6; tentative D call: TRBD1 (6 bases). The CDR3 totals 16 residues. The germline V gene has CDR1 SEHNR and CDR2 FQNEAQ (reference sequence). With 3 bases removed from V and 0 bases from J, the gap between germline ends came to 9 bases. The CDR3 DNA sequence: TGTGCCAGCAGCTTTCCACAGGGCTCTGGGGCCAACGTCCTGACTTTC. Its translation: CASSFPQGSGANVLTF.

This clonotype has a count of ten or more. The CDR3 region is CASSLRRGVGSDTQYF. The DNA of the CDR3 is TGTGCCAGCAGCCTTCGGCGCGGGGTCGGTTCAGATACGCAGTATTTT. This chain uses TRBV11-2 with TRBJ2-3; TRBD2 is a possible D gene (6 bases). The CDR3 has 16 residues. The ends were cut back, 5 bases at V and 4 bases at J, with 19 bases in the middle. CDR1 is SGHAT and CDR2 is FQNNGV in the germline V gene. Full variable domain (outside the CDR3, taken from reference TRBV11-2 and TRBJ2-3): EAGVAQSPRYKIIEKRQSVAFWCNPISGHATLYWYQQILGQGPKLLIQFQNNGVVDDSQLPKDRFSAERLKGVDSTLKIQPAKLEDSAVYLCASSLRRGVGSDTQYFGPGTRLTVL.

This chain connects TRBV11-2 to TRBJ1-2; weak D call: TRBD1 (5 bases). The germline CDR1 and CDR2 sequences are SGHAT and FQNNGV. This CDR3 region has 16 residues. V lost 3 bases and J 7 bases, leaving 21 bases between the germline ends. This CDR3 reads CASSFLPEPGESGYTF. The CDR3 nucleotides read TGTGCCAGCAGCTTCCTGCCCGAACCGGGGGAGAGTGGCTACACCTTC.

The chain links TRBV11-2 to TRBJ2-3, with 7 nucleotides matching TRBD2. The trim removed 3 bases at V and 5 bases at J, leaving 5 bases unmatched. The CDR3 length is 14 residues. Per the germline V gene, CDR1 is SGHAT and CDR2 is FQNNGV. This CDR3 is CASSFWRGKDTQYF. The CDR3 nucleotides are TGTGCCAGCAGCTTCTGGCGGGGGAAAGATACGCAGTATTTT.

This clonotype was observed a handful of times. One end of the junction fails to match germline, which may point to a read error. The gene calls are TRBV19 and TRBJ1-2; no definite D call. The V gene's germline CDR1 is LNHDA and CDR2 SQIVND (reference sequence). The CDR3 consists of 13 residues. In DNA, the CDR3 is TGTGCCAGTAGCCAGACCTATTCCCCTCTCCCCCTCTTC. Protein product: CASSQTYSPLPLF.

This clonotype was recorded many times. The rearrangement links TRBV7-6 to TRBJ2-1, with 7 bases identical to TRBD2. Germline CDR1 and CDR2: SGHVS and FNYEAQ. The CDR3 loop spans 16 amino acids. The ends lost 3 bases at V and 0 bases at J; junction bases unmatched: 5. In DNA form, the CDR3 reads TGTGCCAGCAGCTTCCTAGCGGCGAGCTCCTACAATGAGCAGTTCTTC. It encodes CASSFLAASSYNEQFF.

The rearrangement joins TRBV7-9 to TRBJ2-1, with 13 bases identical to TRBD2. Germline lookup yields CDR1 SEHNR and CDR2 FQNEAQ (reference sequence). The CDR3 contains 17 residues. V shed 7 bases, J shed 1 base, and the junction held 7 bases outside the gene matches. The CDR3 here is CASIHPGLAGSYNEQFF. The CDR3, as DNA: TGTGCCAGCATCCACCCGGGACTAGCGGGGTCCTACAATGAGCAGTTCTTC.

The chain joins TRBV6-6 to TRBJ2-1, with 9 bases fitting TRBD2. This CDR3 is 16 amino acids long. From germline, CDR1 is MNHNY and CDR2 SVGAGI (reference sequence). J lost 3 bases, V lost 5 bases, and 8 bases had no gene match. CDR3 in amino acids: CASSQRGGGDYNEQFF. The CDR3 region has the DNA TGTGCCAGCAGTCAAAGGGGCGGGGGGGACTACAATGAGCAGTTCTTC.

This chain connects TRBV5-6 to TRBJ1-1; perhaps TRBD1 as D (5 bases). CDR3 size: 13 residues. Germline V gene sequence: CDR1 SGHDT, CDR2 YYEEEE. The germline V and J ends were trimmed by 4 bases and 2 bases, with 9 bases remaining between them. The CDR3 sequence is CASSRDVNTEAFF. The CDR3 nucleotides are TGTGCCAGCAGCCGGGACGTTAACACTGAAGCTTTCTTT. Supplemented by reference TRBV5-6 and TRBJ1-1, the full variable domain reads DAGVTQSPTHLIKTRGQQVTLRCSPKSGHDTVSWYQQALGQGPQFIFQYYEEEERQRGNFPDRFSGHQFPNYSSELNVNALLLGDSALYLCASSRDVNTEAFFGQGTRLTVV.

The chain has TRBV29-1 and TRBJ2-5, with 7 positions matching TRBD2. The CDR3 consists of 14 residues. V trimming: 3 bases; J trimming: 5 bases; junction bases outside the gene matches: 9. CDR1 is SQVTM and CDR2 is ANQGSEA in the germline V gene. The chain's CDR3 is CSVEAGETKETQYF. The CDR3 region has the DNA TGCAGCGTTGAGGCGGGGGAGACCAAGGAGACCCAGTACTTC.

This clonotype was observed a handful of times. The CDR3 coding sequence is TGCGCCAGCAGCTTCCGAGCGGGATCAACCTACAATGAGCAGTTCTTC. Protein product: CASSFRAGSTYNEQFF. This chain uses TRBV4-3 with TRBJ2-1; 7 positions match TRBD2. Trimming at V came to 5 bases and at J to 2 bases, leaving 9 bases not matched to a gene. From germline, CDR1 is LGHNA and CDR2 YSLEER. The CDR3 spans 16 residues.

This clonotype was counted between two and nine times. The genes are TRBV7-6 and TRBJ1-4, with D perhaps TRBD1 (6 bases). The germline V gene has CDR1 SGHVS and CDR2 FNYEAQ. CDR3 length equals 15 residues. The germline V and J ends were trimmed by 5 bases and 7 bases, with 17 bases remaining between them. The CDR3 spells CASSKKTGFVEKLFF. The CDR3 DNA follows: TGTGCCAGCAGCAAAAAGACAGGTTTTGTTGAAAAACTGTTTTTT. The whole variable domain, filled in from reference TRBV7-6 and TRBJ1-4, reads GAGVSQSPRYKVTKRGQDVALRCDPISGHVSLYWYRQALGQGPEFLTYFNYEAQQDKSGLPNDRFSAERPEGSISTLTIQRTEQRDSAMYRCASSKKTGFVEKLFFGSGTQLSVL.

This clonotype was observed a handful of times. The V gene is TRBV9, the J gene TRBJ1-2; 7 nucleotides align to TRBD1. This CDR3 spans 15 amino acids. Looked up from germline, CDR1 is SGDLS and CDR2 is YYNGEE. With 4 bases clipped from V and 2 bases from J, the junction kept 8 bases outside the gene matches. Here the CDR3 reads CASSSNRGENYGYTF. CDR3 nucleotide sequence: TGTGCCAGCAGCTCGAACAGGGGAGAAAACTATGGCTACACCTTC.

The V gene is TRBV28, the J gene TRBJ2-1; 9 nucleotides agree with TRBD1. CDR1 MDHEN and CDR2 SYDVKM come from the germline V gene. V was clipped by 8 bases and J by 4 bases; unmatched bases: 6. The CDR3 has 14 residues. The CDR3 DNA is TGTGCCAGCTCTCGGGACAGGGCATACAATGAGCAGTTCTTC. It translates to CASSRDRAYNEQFF.